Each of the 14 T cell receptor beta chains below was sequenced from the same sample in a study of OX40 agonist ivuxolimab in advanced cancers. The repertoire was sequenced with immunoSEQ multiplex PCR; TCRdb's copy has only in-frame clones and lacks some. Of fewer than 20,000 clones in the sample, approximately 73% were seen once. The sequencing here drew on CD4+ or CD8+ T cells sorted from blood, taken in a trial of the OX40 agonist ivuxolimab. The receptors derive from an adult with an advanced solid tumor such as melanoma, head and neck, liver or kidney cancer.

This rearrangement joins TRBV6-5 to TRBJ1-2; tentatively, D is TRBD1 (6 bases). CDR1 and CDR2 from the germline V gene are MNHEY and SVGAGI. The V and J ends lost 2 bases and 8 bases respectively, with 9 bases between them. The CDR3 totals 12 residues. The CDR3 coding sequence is TGTGCCAGCAGTTACGGGGGCCAGGGCTACACCTTC. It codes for CASSYGGQGYTF.

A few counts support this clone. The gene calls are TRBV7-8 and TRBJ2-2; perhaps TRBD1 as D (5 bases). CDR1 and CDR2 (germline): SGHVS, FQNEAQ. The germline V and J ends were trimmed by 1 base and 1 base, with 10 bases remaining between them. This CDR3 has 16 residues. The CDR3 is CASSLEAGWNTGELFF. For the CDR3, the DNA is TGTGCCAGCAGCTTAGAGGCAGGGTGGAACACCGGGGAGCTGTTTTTT.

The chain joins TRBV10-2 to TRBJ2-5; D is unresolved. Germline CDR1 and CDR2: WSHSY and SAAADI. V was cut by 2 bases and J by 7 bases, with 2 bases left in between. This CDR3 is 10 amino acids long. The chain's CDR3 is CASSEGTQYF. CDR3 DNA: TGCGCCAGCAGTGAGGGGACCCAGTACTTC.

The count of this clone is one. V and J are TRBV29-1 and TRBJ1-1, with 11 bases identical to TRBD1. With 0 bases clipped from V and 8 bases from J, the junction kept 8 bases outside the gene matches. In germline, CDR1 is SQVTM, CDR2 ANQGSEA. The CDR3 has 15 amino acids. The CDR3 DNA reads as TGCAGCGTTGAAGATGTACAGGGACAGGGGGACGAAGCTTTCTTT. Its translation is CSVEDVQGQGDEAFF.

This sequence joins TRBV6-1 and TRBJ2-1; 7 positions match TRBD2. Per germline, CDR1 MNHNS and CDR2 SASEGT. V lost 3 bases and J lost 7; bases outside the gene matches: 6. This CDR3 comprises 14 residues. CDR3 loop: CASSDGISGNEQFF. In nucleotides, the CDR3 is TGTGCCAGCAGTGATGGTATTAGCGGGAATGAGCAGTTCTTC.

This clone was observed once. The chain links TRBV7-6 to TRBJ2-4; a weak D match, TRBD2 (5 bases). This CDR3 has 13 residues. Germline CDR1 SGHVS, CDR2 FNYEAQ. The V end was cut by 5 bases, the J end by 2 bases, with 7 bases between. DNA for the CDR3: TGTGCCAGCAGCCCCGGGACCAAAAACATTCAGTACTTC. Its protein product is CASSPGTKNIQYF.

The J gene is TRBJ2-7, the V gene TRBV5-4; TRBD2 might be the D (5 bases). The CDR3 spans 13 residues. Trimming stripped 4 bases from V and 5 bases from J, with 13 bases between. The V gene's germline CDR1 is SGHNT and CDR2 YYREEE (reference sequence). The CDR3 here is CASSPDGIDEQYF. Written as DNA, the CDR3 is TGTGCCAGCAGCCCGGACGGGATTGACGAGCAGTACTTC.

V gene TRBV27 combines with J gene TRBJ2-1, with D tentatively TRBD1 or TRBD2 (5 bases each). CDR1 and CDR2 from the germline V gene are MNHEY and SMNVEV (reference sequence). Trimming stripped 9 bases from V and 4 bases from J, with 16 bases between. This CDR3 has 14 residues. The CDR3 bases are TGTGCCAGTTCCGCACTAGGGGAGTACAATGAGCAGTTCTTC. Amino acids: CASSALGEYNEQFF.

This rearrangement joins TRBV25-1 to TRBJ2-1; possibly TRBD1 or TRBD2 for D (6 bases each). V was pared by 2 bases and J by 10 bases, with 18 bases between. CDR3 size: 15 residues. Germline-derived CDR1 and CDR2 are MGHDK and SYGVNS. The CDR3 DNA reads TGTGCCAGCAGTGAAGCTTTGCGGGACACGGGAGAGCAGTTCTTC. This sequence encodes CASSEALRDTGEQFF.

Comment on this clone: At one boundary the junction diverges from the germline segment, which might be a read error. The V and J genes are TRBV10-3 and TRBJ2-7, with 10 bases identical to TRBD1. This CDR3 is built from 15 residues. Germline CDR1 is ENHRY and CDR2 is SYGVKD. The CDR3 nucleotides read TGTGCCAGCAGTTCCGGACAGGGGGGGCCCTACGAGCAGTACTTC. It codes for CASSSGQGGPYEQYF.

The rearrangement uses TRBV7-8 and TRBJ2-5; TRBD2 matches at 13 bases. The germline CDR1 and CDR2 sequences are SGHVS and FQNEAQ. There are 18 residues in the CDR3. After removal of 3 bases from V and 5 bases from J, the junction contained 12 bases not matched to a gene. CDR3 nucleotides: TGTGCCAGCAGCTTCGGACCGGGACTAGCGGGAAACTGGGAGACCCAGTACTTC. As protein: CASSFGPGLAGNWETQYF.

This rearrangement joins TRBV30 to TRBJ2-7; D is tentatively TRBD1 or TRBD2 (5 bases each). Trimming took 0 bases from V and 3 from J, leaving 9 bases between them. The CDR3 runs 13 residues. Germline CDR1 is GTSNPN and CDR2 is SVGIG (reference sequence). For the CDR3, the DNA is TGTGCCTGGAGTGTATTTGGGGGCTACGAGCAGTACTTC. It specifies CAWSVFGGYEQYF.

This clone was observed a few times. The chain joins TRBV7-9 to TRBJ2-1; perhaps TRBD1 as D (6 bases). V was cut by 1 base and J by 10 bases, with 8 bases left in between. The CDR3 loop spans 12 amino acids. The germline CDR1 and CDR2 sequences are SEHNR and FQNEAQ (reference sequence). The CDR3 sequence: CASSLVGTEQFF. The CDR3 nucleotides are TGTGCCAGCAGCTTAGTTGGGACAGAGCAGTTCTTC.

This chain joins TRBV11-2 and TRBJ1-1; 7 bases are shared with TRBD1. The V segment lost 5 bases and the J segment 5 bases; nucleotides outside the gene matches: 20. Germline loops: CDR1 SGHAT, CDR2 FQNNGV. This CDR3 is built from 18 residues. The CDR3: CASSPETGSLPSATEAFF. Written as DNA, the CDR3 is TGTGCCAGCAGCCCCGAGACAGGGTCCCTTCCTTCGGCGACTGAAGCTTTCTTT.